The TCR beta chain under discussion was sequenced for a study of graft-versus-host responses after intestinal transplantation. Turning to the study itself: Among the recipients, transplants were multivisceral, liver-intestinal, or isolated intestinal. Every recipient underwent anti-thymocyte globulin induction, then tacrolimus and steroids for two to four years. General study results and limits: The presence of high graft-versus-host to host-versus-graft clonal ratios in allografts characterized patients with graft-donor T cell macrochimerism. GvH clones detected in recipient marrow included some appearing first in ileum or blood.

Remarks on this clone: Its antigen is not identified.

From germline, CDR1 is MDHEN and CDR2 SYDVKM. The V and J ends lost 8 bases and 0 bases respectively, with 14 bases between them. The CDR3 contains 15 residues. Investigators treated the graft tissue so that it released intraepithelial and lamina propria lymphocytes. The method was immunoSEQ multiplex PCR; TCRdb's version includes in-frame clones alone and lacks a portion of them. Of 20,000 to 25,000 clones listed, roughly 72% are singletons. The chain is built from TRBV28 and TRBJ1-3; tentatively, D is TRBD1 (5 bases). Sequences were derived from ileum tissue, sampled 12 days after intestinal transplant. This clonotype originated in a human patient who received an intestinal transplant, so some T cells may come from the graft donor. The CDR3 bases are TGTGCCAGCGTTACAGGCCCCTACTCTGGAAACACCATATATTTT. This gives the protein CASVTGPYSGNTIYF.